This T cell receptor (beta chain) was sequenced in a study of identical twins. The germline gives CDR1 DFQATT, CDR2 SNEGSKA (reference sequence). The CDR3 runs 8 residues. V was clipped by 3 bases and J by 13 bases, with 4 bases between them. TCRdb processed the 5' RACE reads anew with MiXCR; each CDR3 protein has one entry. The sample lists more than 1.5 million distinct CDR3 sequences, roughly a third seen once, with 0.25% to 0.3% in the top ten. This clonotype was observed a handful of times. This chain uses TRBV20-1 with TRBJ2-1; D call uncertain. The sequenced material came from cord blood. The sequence came from a newborn girl in good health. The DNA for the CDR3 is TGCAGTGCTAGGGGACAGTTCTTC. It translates to CSARGQFF.